This TCR beta chain originates from a study of OX40 agonist ivuxolimab in advanced cancers. General notes on the study: Ivuxolimab was an agonistic, fully human IgG2 monoclonal antibody directed against OX40 (CD134), a costimulatory receptor. The paper covers the monotherapy dose-escalation part of the phase I ivuxolimab trial, which included N = 52 patients. Of the approximately 54 patients in dose escalation, about 20 had hepatocellular carcinoma, about 15 had melanoma, 9 had renal cell carcinoma and 9 had head and neck cancer. Prior anti-PD-1, anti-PD-L1 or anti-CTLA-4 therapy was permitted, and checkpoint inhibitors had been received by about 37% of dose-escalation patients. In the dose-escalation cohort, around four fifths of patients were male, and the mean age was approximately 60 years, with a range of 23 to 79. Peripheral TCRbeta sequencing aimed to test whether ivuxolimab altered TCR sequence diversity and caused clonal T-cell expansion. Partial responses occurred in three dose-escalation patients: two with cutaneous melanoma and one with hepatocellular carcinoma. Intravenous ivuxolimab was administered to patients every 2 weeks at six dose levels: 0.01, 0.1, 0.3, 1.5, 3 and 10 mg/kg.

The trial excluded patients who had a history of autoimmune disease or who were on systemic immunosuppression. Peripheral blood for TCR sequencing was collected from all dose cohorts at baseline, on cycle 4 day 1, and on cycle 7 day 1. Samples were obtained from an open-label, multicenter, first-in-human phase I dose-escalation trial of ivuxolimab. Adults with locally advanced or metastatic head and neck squamous cell, hepatocellular, melanoma or renal cell carcinoma were enrolled in the trial. Before TCR sequencing, CD4+ T cells and CD8+ T cells from peripheral blood were sorted into separate populations. This clone came up once. The antigen it recognizes is unknown. Base quality data are lacking; no much larger clone is found one base away. Overall study outcomes, separate from this receptor: Antigen specificity was not determined for the clonally expanded peripheral T cells. Low levels of normalized T-cell clonal expansion were also seen in some patients who did not respond. In partial responders in the 0.1-3.0 mg/kg groups, normalized peripheral clonal expansion was found to be among the lowest, especially among CD8+ T cells. At doses from 0.1 to 3.0 mg/kg, clonal expansion was seen in both CD4+ and CD8+ blood T cells between baseline and week 6. After ivuxolimab, CD8+ T cells had more expanded clones than CD4+ T cells on average.

Genomic DNA was extracted from sorted cells for sequencing of the TCRbeta CDR3 region. The immunoSEQ Assay was used to sequence the TCRbeta CDR3 regions. TCRdb took this table from immuneACCESS and kept in-frame rearrangements with V and J called. Such tables lack part of the clones; where checked against another copy, unresolved V genes explain under half of the gap, and the rest is unexplained. The sample yields about 13,000 clones; over 75% were counted once. The top ten constitute 24% of the sample. V lost 1 base and J lost 4 bases, and the count of bases not matched to a germline gene is 12. Reading from cysteine to phenylalanine, the CDR3 counts 17 amino acids. Just the 51-base CDR3 DNA is kept, in frame starting at base 1. The germline V gene yields SGHVS for CDR1 and FNYEAQ for CDR2.

The V gene is TRBV7-6 and the J gene is TRBJ2-7; TRBD2 matches 8 bases in the middle. The sequence derives from an adult with an advanced solid tumor such as melanoma, head and neck, liver or kidney cancer. The source material was CD4+ or CD8+ T cells sorted from blood, sampled in a trial of the OX40 agonist ivuxolimab. The CDR3 amino acid sequence is: CASSLEGAERGKYEQYF. The nucleotide sequence reads TGTGCCAGCAGCTTAGAGGGCGCGGAGCGGGGGAAGTACGAGCAGTACTTC.